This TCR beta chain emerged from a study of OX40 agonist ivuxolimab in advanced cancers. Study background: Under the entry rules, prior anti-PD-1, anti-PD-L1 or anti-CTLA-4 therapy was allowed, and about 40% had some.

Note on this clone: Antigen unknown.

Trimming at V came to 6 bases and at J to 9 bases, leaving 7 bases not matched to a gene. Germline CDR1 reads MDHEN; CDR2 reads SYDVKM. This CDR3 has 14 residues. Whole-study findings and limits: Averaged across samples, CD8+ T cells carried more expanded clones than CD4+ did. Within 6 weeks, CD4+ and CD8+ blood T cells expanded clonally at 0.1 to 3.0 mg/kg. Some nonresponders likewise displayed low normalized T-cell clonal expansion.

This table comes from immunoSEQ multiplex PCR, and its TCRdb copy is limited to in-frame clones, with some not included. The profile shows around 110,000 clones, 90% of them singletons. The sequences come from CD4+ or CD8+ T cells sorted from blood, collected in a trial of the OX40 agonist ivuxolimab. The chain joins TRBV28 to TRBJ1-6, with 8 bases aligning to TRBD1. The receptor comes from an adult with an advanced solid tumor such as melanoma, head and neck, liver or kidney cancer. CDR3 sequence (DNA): TGTGCCAGCAGAACGGGACAGGATCGTTCACCCCTCCACTTT. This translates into CASRTGQDRSPLHF.